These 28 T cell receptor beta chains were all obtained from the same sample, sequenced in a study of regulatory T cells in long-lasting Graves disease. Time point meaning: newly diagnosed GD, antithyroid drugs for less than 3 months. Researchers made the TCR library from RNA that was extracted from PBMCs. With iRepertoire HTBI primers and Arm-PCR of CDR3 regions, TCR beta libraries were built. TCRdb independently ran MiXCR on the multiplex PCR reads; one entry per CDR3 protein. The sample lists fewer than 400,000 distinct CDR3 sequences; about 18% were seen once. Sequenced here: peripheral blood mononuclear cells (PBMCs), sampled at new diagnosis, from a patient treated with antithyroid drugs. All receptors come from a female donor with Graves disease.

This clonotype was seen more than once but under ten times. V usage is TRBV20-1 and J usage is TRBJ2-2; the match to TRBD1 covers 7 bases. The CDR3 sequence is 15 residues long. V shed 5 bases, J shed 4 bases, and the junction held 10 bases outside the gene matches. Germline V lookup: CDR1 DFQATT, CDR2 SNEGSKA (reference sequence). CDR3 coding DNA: TGCAGTGCTTCGGCGAGGGGGCGAGGCACCGGGGAGCTGTTTTTT. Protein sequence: CSASARGRGTGELFF.

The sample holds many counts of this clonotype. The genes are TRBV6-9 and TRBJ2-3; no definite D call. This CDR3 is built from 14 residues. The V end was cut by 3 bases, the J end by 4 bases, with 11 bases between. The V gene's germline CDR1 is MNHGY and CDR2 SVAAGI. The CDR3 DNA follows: TGTGCCAGCAGTTACTCTCCTCGGGCAGATACGCAGTATTTT. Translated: CASSYSPRADTQYF.

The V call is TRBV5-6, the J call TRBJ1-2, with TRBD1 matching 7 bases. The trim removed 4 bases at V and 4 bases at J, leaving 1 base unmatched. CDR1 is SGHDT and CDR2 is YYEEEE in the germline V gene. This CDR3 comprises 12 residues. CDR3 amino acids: CASSQGVYGYTF. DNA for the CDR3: TGTGCCAGCAGCCAGGGGGTCTATGGCTACACCTTC.

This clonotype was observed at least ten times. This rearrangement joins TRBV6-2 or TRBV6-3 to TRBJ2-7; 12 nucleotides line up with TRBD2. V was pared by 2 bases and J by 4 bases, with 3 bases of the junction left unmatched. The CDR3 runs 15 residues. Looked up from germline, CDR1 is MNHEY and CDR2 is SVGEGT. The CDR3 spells CASSYQTSGGYEQYF. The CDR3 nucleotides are TGTGCCAGCAGTTACCAGACTAGCGGGGGTTACGAGCAGTACTTC.

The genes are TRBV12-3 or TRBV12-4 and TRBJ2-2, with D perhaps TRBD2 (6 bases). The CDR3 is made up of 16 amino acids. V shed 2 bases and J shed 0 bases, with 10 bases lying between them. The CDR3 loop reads CASSLSSGANTGELFF. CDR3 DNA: TGTGCCAGCAGTTTAAGTAGCGGTGCGAACACCGGGGAGCTGTTTTTT.

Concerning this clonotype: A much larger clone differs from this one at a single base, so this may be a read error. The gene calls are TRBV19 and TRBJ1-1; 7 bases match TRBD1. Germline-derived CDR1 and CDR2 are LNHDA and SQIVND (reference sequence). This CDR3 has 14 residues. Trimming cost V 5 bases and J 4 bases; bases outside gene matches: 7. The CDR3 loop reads CASSPQQGRTEAFF. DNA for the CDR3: TGTGCCAGTAGTCCACAACAGGGGCGCACTGAAGCTTTCTTT.

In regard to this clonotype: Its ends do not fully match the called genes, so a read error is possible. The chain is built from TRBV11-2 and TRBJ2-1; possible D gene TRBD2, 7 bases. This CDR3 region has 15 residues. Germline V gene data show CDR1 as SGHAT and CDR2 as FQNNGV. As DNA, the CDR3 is TGTGCCAGCAGCTTGACTGGGGGGAGGGGGTATGAGCAGCTCTTC. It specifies CASSLTGGRGYEQLF.

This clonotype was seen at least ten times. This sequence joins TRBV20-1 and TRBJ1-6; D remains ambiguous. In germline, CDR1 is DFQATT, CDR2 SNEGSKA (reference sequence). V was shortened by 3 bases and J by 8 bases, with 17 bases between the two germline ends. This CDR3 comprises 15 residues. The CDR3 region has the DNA TGCAGTGCTAGTTCTCTATTAACAGCCGATTCACCCCTCCACTTT. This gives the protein CSASSLLTADSPLHF.

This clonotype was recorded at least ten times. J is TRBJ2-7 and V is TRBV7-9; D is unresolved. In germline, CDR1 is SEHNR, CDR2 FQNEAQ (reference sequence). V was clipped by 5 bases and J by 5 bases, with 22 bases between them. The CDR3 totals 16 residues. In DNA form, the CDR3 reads TGTGCCAGCAGCCCGCCTGGGATAGGCTACCCGGACGAGCAGTACTTC. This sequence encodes CASSPPGIGYPDEQYF.

The CDR3 region is CASSLETSSNEQFF. The CDR3 coding sequence is TGTGCCAGCAGCTTAGAAACTAGTTCCAATGAGCAGTTCTTC. The gene calls are TRBV2 and TRBJ2-1; the D gene is possibly TRBD2 (5 bases). This CDR3 region has 14 residues. V gave up 6 bases and J gave up 6 bases, with 15 bases separating them. The V gene's germline CDR1 is SNHLY and CDR2 FYNNEI.

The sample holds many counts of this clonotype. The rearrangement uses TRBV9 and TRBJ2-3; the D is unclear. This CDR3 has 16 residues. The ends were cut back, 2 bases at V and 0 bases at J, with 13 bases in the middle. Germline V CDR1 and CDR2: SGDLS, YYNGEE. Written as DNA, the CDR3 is TGTGCCAGCAGCGTGGGATCCAGCGCTAGCACAGATACGCAGTATTTT. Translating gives CASSVGSSASTDTQYF.

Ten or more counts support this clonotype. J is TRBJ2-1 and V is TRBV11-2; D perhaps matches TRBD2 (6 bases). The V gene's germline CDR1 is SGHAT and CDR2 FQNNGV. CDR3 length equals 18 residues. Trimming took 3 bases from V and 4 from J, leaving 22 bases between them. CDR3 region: CASSFNLKGSGPYNEQFF. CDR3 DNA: TGTGCCAGCAGCTTTAACCTCAAGGGTAGCGGACCTTACAATGAGCAGTTCTTC.

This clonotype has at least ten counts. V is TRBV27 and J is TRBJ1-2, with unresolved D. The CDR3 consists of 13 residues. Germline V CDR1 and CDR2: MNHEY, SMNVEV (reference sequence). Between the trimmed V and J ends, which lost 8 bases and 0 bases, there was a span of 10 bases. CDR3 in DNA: TGTGCCAGCCGTCACGGAGCTAACTATGGCTACACCTTC. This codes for CASRHGANYGYTF.

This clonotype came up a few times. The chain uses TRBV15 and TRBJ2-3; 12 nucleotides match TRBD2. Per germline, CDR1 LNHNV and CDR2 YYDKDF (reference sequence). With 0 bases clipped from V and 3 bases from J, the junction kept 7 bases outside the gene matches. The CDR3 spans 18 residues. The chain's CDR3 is CATSRDSTSGRGTDTQYF. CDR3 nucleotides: TGTGCCACCAGCAGAGACTCGACTAGCGGGAGAGGGACAGATACGCAGTATTTT.

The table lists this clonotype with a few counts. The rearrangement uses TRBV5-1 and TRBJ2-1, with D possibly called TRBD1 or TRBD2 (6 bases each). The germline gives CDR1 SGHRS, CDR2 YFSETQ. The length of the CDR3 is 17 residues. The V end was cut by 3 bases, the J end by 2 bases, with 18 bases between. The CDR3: CASSWGRGGLTYNEQFF. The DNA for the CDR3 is TGCGCCAGCAGCTGGGGCCGAGGGGGGTTGACCTACAATGAGCAGTTCTTC.

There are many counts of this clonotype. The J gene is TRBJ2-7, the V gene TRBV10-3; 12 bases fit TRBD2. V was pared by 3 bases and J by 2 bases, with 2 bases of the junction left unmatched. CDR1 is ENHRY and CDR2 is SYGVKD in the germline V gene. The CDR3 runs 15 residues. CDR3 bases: TGTGCCATCAGTGATAGGACTAGCGGGGCCTACGAGCAGTACTTC. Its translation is CAISDRTSGAYEQYF.

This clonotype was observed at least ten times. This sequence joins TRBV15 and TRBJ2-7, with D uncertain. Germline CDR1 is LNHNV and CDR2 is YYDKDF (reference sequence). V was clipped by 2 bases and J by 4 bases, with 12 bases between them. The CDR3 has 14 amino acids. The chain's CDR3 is CATSRSGRFYEQYF. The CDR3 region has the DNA TGTGCCACCAGCAGATCCGGCAGGTTTTACGAGCAGTACTTC.

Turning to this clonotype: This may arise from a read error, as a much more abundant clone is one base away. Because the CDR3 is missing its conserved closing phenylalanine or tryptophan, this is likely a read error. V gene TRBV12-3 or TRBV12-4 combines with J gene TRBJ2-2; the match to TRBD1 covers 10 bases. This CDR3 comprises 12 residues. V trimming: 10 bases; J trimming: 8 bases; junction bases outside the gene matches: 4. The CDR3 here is CANRQGAGELFS. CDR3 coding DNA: TGTGCCAACAGACAGGGGGCTGGGGAGCTGTTTTCT.

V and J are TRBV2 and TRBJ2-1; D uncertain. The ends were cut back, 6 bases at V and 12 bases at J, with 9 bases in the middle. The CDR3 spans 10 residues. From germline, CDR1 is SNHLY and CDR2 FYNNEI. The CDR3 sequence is CASRNWGQFF. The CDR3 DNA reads TGTGCCAGCAGGAACTGGGGGCAGTTCTTC. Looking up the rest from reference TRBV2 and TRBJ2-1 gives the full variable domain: EPEVTQTPSHQVTQMGQEVILRCVPISNHLYFYWYRQILGQKVEFLVSFYNNEISEKSEIFDDQFSVERPDGSNFTLKIRSTKLEDSAMYFCASRNWGQFFGPGTRLTVL.

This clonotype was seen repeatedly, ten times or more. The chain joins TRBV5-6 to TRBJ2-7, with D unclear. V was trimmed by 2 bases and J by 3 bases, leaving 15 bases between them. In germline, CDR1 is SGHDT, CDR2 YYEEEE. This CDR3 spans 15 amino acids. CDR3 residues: CASSFPSLDGYEQYF. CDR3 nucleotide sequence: TGTGCCAGCAGCTTCCCCTCCCTAGACGGCTACGAGCAGTACTTC.

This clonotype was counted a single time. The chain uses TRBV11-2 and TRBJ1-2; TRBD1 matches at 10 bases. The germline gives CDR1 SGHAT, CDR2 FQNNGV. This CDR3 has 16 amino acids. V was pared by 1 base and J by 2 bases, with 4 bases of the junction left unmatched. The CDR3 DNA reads TGTGCCAGCAGCTTAGGAACGGGACAGGGGAACTATGGCTACACCTTC. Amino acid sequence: CASSLGTGQGNYGYTF.

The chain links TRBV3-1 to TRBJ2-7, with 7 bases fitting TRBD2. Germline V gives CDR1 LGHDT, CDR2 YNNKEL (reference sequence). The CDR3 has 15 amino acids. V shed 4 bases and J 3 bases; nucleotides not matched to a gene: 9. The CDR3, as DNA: TGTGCCAGCAGCCCCATGCCTAGCGGCGACTACGAGCAGTACTTC. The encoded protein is CASSPMPSGDYEQYF.

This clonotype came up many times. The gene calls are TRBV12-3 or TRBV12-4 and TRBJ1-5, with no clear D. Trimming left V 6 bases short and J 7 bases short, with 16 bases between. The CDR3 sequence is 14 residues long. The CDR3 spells CASSPEAERQPQHF. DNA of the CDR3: TGTGCCAGCAGCCCTGAGGCAGAACGGCAGCCCCAGCATTTT.

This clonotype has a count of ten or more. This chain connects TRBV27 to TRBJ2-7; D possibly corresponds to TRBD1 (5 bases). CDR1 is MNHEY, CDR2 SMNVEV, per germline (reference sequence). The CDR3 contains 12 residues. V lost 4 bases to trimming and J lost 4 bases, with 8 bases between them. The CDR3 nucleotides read TGTGCCAGCAGTTGGGGCCCTTACGAGCAGTACTTC. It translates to CASSWGPYEQYF.

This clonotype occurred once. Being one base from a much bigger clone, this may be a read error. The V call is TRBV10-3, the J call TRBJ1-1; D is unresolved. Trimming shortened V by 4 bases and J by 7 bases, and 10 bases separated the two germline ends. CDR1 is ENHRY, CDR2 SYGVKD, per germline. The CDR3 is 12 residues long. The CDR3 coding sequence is TGTGCCATCAGTGGGTCGAGCAATGAAGCTTTCTTT. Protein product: CAISGSSNEAFF.

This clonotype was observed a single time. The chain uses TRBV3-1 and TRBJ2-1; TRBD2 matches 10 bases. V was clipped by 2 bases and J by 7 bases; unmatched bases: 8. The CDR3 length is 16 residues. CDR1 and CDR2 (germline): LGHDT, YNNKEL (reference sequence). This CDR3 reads CASSQIAGGAMNEQFF. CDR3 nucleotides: TGTGCCAGCAGCCAAATAGCGGGAGGAGCGATGAATGAGCAGTTCTTC.

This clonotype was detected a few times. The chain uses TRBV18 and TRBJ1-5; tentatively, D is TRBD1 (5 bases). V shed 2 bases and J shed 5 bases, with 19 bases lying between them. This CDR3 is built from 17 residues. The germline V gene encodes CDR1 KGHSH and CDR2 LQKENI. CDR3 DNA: TGTGCCAGCTCACCAAAGAGGCAGGGTTTGCCCGATCAGCCCCAGCATTTT. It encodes CASSPKRQGLPDQPQHF.

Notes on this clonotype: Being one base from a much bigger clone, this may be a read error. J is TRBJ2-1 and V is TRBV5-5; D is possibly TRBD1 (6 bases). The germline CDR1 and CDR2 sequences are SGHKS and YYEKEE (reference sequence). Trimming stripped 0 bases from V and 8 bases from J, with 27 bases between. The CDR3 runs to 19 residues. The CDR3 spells CASSLGHSGGGSGRHEQFF. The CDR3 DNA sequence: TGTGCCAGCAGCTTGGGGCACAGTGGGGGCGGCTCCGGCCGGCATGAGCAGTTCTTC.